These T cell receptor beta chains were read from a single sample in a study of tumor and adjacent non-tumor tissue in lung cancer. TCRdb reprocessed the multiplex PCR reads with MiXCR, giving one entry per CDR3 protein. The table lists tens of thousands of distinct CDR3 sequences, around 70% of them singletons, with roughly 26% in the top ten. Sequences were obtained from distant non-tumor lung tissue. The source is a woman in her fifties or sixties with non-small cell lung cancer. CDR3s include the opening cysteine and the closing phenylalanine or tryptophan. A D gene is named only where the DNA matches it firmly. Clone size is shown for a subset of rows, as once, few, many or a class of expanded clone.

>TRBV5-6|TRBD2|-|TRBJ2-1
CASSFLTSGSDEQFF
TGTGCCAGCAGCTTCCTGACTAGCGGGAGTGATGAGCAGTTCTTC
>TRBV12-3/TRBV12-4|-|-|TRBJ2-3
CASSDRYLRTDTQYF
TGTGCCAGCAGTGATCGTTATCTTAGGACAGATACGCAGTATTTT
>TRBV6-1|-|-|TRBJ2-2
CASMRFSTVNTGEPLF
TGTGCCAGCATGCGGTTTTCGACAGTGAACACCGGGGAACCGTTGTTT
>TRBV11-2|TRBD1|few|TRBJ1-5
CSSSEDRNQPQLF
TGTTCCAGCAGCGAGGACAGGAACCAGCCCCAGCTTTTT
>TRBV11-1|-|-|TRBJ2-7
CANNPRAYEQYF
TGTGCCAACAACCCCAGGGCCTACGAGCAGTACTTC
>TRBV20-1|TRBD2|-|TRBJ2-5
CSTSPSGRIKDTQYF
TGCAGTACCAGTCCTAGCGGGAGGATAAAAGATACCCAGTATTTC
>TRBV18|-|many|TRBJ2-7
CASSTGNRAHEQYF
TGTGCCAGCTCCACCGGAAACAGGGCCCACGAGCAGTACTTC
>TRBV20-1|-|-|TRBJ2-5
CSGLQEPTKTQYF
TGCAGTGGGTTACAGGAACCCACGAAGACCCAGTACTTC
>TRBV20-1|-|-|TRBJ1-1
CSARTNTESFF
TGCAGTGCTAGGACAAACACTGAATCTTTCTTT
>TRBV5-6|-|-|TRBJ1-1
CPSSLPGNTEVFF
TGTCCCAGCAGCTTGCCCGGGAACACTGAAGTTTTCTTT
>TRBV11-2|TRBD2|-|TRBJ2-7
CTSGLLAGGYEQCF
TGTACCAGCGGCTTACTGGCGGGAGGGTACGAGCAGTGCTTC
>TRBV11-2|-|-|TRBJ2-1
CASSLNTGYEQFF
TGTGCCAGCAGTCTCAATACAGGATATGAGCAATTCTTC
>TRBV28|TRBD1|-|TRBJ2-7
CVTARQGYSYEQYF
TGTGTCACCGCGCGACAGGGGTATTCCTACGAGCAGTACTTC
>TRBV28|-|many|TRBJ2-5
CASSTSGEAETQYF
TGTGCCAGCTCTACCTCAGGGGAGGCGGAGACCCAGTACTTC
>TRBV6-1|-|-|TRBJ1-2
CSSRGNRDNDGYTF
TGTAGCAGCAGGGGCAACCGGGACAATGATGGCTACACCTTC
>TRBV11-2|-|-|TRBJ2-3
CASSLDLILGDTQYF
TGTGCAAGCAGCTTAGATCTGATACTTGGAGATACGCAGTATTTT
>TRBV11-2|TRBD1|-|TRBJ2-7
CASSPGTGRTYKQYF
TGTGCCAGTAGCCCGGGGACAGGCCGGACCTACAAGCAGTACTTC
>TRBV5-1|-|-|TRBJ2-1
CTSSLVGFEQFF
TGCACCAGCAGCTTGGTGGGGTTTGAGCAGTTCTTC
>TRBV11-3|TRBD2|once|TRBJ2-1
CASSFSGTVSPYNEQFF
TGTGCCAGCAGCTTTAGCGGGACGGTCAGCCCCTACAATGAGCAATTCTTC
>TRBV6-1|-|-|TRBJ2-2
CVSRNRGLAGEMFF
TGTGTCAGCAGGAACAGAGGTTTGGCCGGGGAGATGTTTTTT
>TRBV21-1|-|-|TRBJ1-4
CASSGSEKLFF
TGTGCCAGCAGCGGAAGTGAAAAACTGTTTTTT
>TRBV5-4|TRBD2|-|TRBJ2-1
CAIRPGLADYDEQFF
TGTGCCATCAGGCCGGGACTAGCGGATTACGATGAGCAGTTTTTC
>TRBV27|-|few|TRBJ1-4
CASSTWNEKLFF
TGTGCCAGCAGTACGTGGAATGAAAAACTGTTTTTT
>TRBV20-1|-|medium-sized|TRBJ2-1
CSARYTANEQFF
TGCAGTGCTAGGTACACCGCCAATGAGCAGTTCTTC
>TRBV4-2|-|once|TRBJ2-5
CASSQASIQETQYF
TGTGCCAGTAGCCAAGCAAGCATCCAAGAGACTCAGTACTTC
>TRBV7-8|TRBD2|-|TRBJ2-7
CARRPASGSYEQYF
TGTGCCAGGAGACCTGCTAGCGGGAGCTACGAGCAGTACTTC
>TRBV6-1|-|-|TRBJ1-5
CATRSTTCSLGASNQPQHF
TGTGCCACCCGGTCGACGACATGTTCCCTGGGGGCTAGCAATCAGCCCCAGCATTTT
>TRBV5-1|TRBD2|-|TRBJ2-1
CASSLAPSGTTLPHNEQFF
TGCGCCAGCAGCTTGGCCCCTAGCGGGACCACTTTACCCCACAATGAGCAGTTCTTC
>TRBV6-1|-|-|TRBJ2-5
CGSSVAWETQYF
TGTGGCAGCAGTGTAGCGTGGGAGACCCAGTACTTC
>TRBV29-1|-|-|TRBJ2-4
CSMLLGLGFVNIQYF
TGCAGCATGCTGCTGGGGCTGGGGTTTGTTAACATTCAGTACTTC
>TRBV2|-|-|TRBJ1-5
CASTGLFNQPQHF
TGTGCCAGCACCGGACTGTTCAATCAGCCCCAGCATTTT
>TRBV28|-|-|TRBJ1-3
CASSGWGSGNTIYF
TGTGCCAGCAGTGGATGGGGGTCCGGAAACACCATATATTTT
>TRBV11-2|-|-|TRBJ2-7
CANSLEAGYEQYF
TGTGCCAATAGCTTAGAGGCTGGGTACGAGCAATACTTC
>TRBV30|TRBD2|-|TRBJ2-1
CAWSVAGRFNEQFF
TGTGCCTGGAGTGTAGCGGGAAGGTTCAATGAGCAGTTCTTC
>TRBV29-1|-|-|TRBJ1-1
CGVVINMNTEAFF
TGCGGCGTTGTGATCAACATGAACACTGAAGCATTCTTT
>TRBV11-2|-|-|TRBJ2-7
CASRLRGVAVSVDQYF
TGTGCCAGCAGGCTAAGAGGAGTAGCGGTCTCGGTCGATCAGTACTTC
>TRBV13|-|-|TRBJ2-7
CASSLSRAHEQYF
TGTGCCAGCAGCTTAAGCAGGGCCCACGAGCAGTACTTC